The TCR beta chain under discussion was sequenced for a study of blood T cell repertoires in COVID-19. Libraries were prepared by immunoSEQ multiplex PCR; TCRdb keeps only in-frame clonotypes and omits some of them. The sample has some 200,000 clones, 80% to 85% seen once; the top ten hold 3% to 3.5%. Germline CDR1 reads SGDLS; CDR2 reads YYNGEE. Deletions cut 2 bases from V and 0 bases from J, with 11 bases between. The CDR3 spans 15 residues. This TCR was recovered from a woman aged 25-40 years who had recovered from COVID-19. The gene calls are TRBV9 and TRBJ1-1; the D gene is possibly TRBD1 (6 bases). Material: peripheral blood. For the CDR3, the DNA is TGTGCCAGCAGCGTTGGGGGGGCAATGAACACTGAAGCTTTCTTT. This codes for CASSVGGAMNTEAFF.